This is a list of T cell receptor beta chains from one sample in a study of response to subunit inactivated influenza vaccine. Via MiXCR, TCRdb re-called the RT-PCR reads, giving one row per CDR3 protein. The table records 530,000 or so distinct CDR3 sequences, approximately 14% of them present only once. This material consisted of PBMCs from blood, taken less than 13 days after vaccination. These receptors all stem from a man in his fifties who received an inactivated influenza vaccine. The CDR3 runs from the conserved cysteine through the conserved F or W. D genes are given only for firm matches. Expanded clones are given a class, and other clones once, few, many or no size at all.

16 TRBJ1-5 . TRBV27 TRBD1 TGTGCCAGCAGTGACGGGACAGCCGCGAGCAATCAGCCCCAGCATTTT CASSDGTAASNQPQHF
16 TRBJ2-6 . TRBV5-8 . TGTGCCAGCAGCTTGGGTTTTAACTCTGGGGCCAACGTCCTGACTTTC CASSLGFNSGANVLTF
16 TRBJ2-7 few TRBV28 . TGTGCCAGCAGTCAAAGCTCCGGACAAATCAGACACGAGCAGTACTTC CASSQSSGQIRHEQYF
12 TRBJ1-2 . TRBV29-1 . TGCAGCGTTGTGACAGTTCCTTATGGCTACACCTTC CSVVTVPYGYTF
15 TRBJ2-1 . TRBV15 TRBD2 TGTGCCACCAGCAGAGAGACTAGCGGGAGCACTGAGCAGTTCTTC CATSRETSGSTEQFF
15 TRBJ1-1 . TRBV20-1 TRBD1 TGCAGTGCCGCCCGACCAGGGGGCGCGAACACTGAAGCTTTCTTT CSAARPGGANTEAFF
14 TRBJ1-5 few TRBV24-1 . TGTGCCACCAGTGATCTCCGGGCCGATCAGCCCCAGCATTTT CATSDLRADQPQHF
14 TRBJ2-5 few TRBV20-1 TRBD2 TGCAGTGCAATGACAGCGGGGCGTGGAGAGACCCAGTACTTC CSAMTAGRGETQYF
15 TRBJ2-2 . TRBV12-3/TRBV12-4 . TGTGCCAGCAGTTTAGTGGGGTTTGGCACCGGGGAGCTGTTTTTT CASSLVGFGTGELFF
15 TRBJ2-5 . TRBV12-3/TRBV12-4 . TGTGCCAGCAGCCCAAGAGGGAATTTGGGAGAGACCCAGTACTTC CASSPRGNLGETQYF
12 TRBJ1-1 . TRBV10-1 . TGCGCCTCCTCCAGGGGTTTAGGGGAAGCTTTCTTT CASSRGLGEAFF
20 TRBJ1-3 . TRBV11-2 . TGTGCCAGCAGTCCGTGGTCTTCTACAGGTGCCTTTGGGACTGGAAACACCATATATTTT CASSPWSSTGAFGTGNTIYF
13 TRBJ2-1 few TRBV5-8 . TGTGCCAGCATCAGACCCCTAGCCGGCGAGCAGTTCTTC CASIRPLAGEQFF
13 TRBJ2-2 . TRBV4-3 . TGCGCCAGCAGCCAAGGGGAAAACGGGGAGCTGTTTTTT CASSQGENGELFF
16 TRBJ2-5 few TRBV5-1 TRBD2 TGCGCCAGCAGCCCGGGACTAGCGGGAGGGTATGAGACCCAGTACTTC CASSPGLAGGYETQYF
13 TRBJ2-7 many TRBV28 . TGTGCCAGCAGTTTACGGGCCGCCTACGAGCAGTACTTC CASSLRAAYEQYF
13 TRBJ2-3 few TRBV10-3 . TGTGCCATCAAGGAGGGGGGCCCAGATACGCAGTATTTT CAIKEGGPDTQYF
14 TRBJ2-7 . TRBV28 . TGTGCCAGCAGTTGGGACGGTAGCCCCTACGAGCAGTACTTC CASSWDGSPYEQYF
14 TRBJ2-1 many TRBV29-1 TRBD1 TGCAGCGTTAGGATAGGGGGCCAGGGCAATGAGCAGTTCTTC CSVRIGGQGNEQFF
14 TRBJ1-3 . TRBV7-8 . TGTGCCAGCAGCGAAACAGGGATGGGAAACACCATATATTTT CASSETGMGNTIYF
12 TRBJ2-7 . TRBV6-5 . TGTGCCAGCAGGCGGACCGAGTACGAGCAGTACTTC CASRRTEYEQYF
16 TRBJ2-5 few TRBV5-1 . TGCGCCAGCAGCCCCCTAGGTCCAGCGACGGGTGAGACCCAGTACTTC CASSPLGPATGETQYF
15 TRBJ2-7 . TRBV12-3/TRBV12-4 . TGTGCCAGCAGTTTAGCCGGCAGGCTCTCCTACGAGCAGTACTTC CASSLAGRLSYEQYF
14 TRBJ1-1 few TRBV20-1 . TGCAGTGCTAGAGAGGGAGGAAAATCATTTGAAGCTTTCTTT CSAREGGKSFEAFF
15 TRBJ1-2 few TRBV7-9 TRBD1 TGTGCCAGCAGCTTACCCCACCCCGGGGACAGGCCCCAACCCTTC CASSLPHPGDRPQPF
13 TRBJ2-7 few TRBV20-1 . TGCAGTGCTAGAGTAGTGTTAGCCGTCGAGCAGTACTTC CSARVVLAVEQYF
17 TRBJ2-1 few TRBV6-5 TRBD2 TGTGCCAGCAGTTACGAGACTAGCGGGATACTTTACAATGAGCAGTTCTTC CASSYETSGILYNEQFF
15 TRBJ2-1 many TRBV7-9 TRBD1 TGTGCCAGCAGCTTAGTCCTACGACAGGGGGCTGAGCAGTTCTTC CASSLVLRQGAEQFF
15 TRBJ2-7 few TRBV7-2 . TGTGCCAGCAGCAATACTGCGGATAGCTCCTACGAGCAGTACTTC CASSNTADSSYEQYF
14 TRBJ2-7 . TRBV5-1 TRBD1 TGCGCCAGCAGCCCGCCGGGACAGGGGGACGAGCAGTACTTC CASSPPGQGDEQYF
13 TRBJ2-1 once TRBV5-8 . TGTGCCAGCGCACGGGGGCCCTACAATGAGCAGTTCTTC CASARGPYNEQFF
15 TRBJ1-4 . TRBV5-1 TRBD1 TGCGCCAGCAGCTTGGGAGGGACAGAGCCCGGAAAACTGTTTTTT CASSLGGTEPGKLFF
14 TRBJ1-3 few TRBV7-6 . TGTGCCAGCAGCCCGTCGAGCTCTGGAAACACCATATATTTT CASSPSSSGNTIYF
17 TRBJ2-2 . TRBV27 TRBD1 TGTGCCAGCAGTTTAGGCCGACAGGGAAGGACCACCGGGGAGCTGTTTTTT CASSLGRQGRTTGELFF
15 TRBJ1-1 . TRBV9 . TGTGCCAGCAGCGTAGGGGGGACGGTAAACACTGAAGCTTTCTTT CASSVGGTVNTEAFF
15 TRBJ2-6 few TRBV6-1 . TGTGCCAGCACAGGAGGTGGCTCCGGGGCCAACGTCCTGACTTTC CASTGGGSGANVLTF
15 TRBJ2-5 many TRBV5-1 . TGCGCCAGCAGCTTTAGTGGGGGCCCCCGAGAGACCCAGTACTTC CASSFSGGPRETQYF
15 TRBJ2-7 . TRBV7-2 TRBD2 TGTGCCAGCAGCCCGAGACTAGCCACCTCCTACGAGCAGTACTTC CASSPRLATSYEQYF
15 TRBJ2-3 few TRBV5-1 TRBD2 TGCGCCAGCCATCCTAGCGGCGTGCGCACAGATACGCAGTATTTT CASHPSGVRTDTQYF
17 TRBJ1-4 few TRBV5-5 TRBD1 TGTGCCAGCAGCTTGGCACCGAACAGGGGATTAGGTGAAAAACTGTTTTTT CASSLAPNRGLGEKLFF
18 TRBJ2-3 . TRBV12-3/TRBV12-4 TRBD2 TGTGCCAGCAGCAAGCGACTAGCGGGGGGGCCGGGCACAGATACGCAGTATTTT CASSKRLAGGPGTDTQYF
16 TRBJ1-4 . TRBV6-1 . TGTGCCAGCAGTGATATGGTTTCCAGACCCATAGAAAAACTGTTTTTT CASSDMVSRPIEKLFF
14 TRBJ2-1 . TRBV18 . TGTGCCAGCTCACCACCGGCTGATTACAATGAGCAGTTCTTC CASSPPADYNEQFF
13 TRBJ2-3 . TRBV7-9 . TGTGCCAGCAGCGCCAGGCAGGCAGATACGCATTATTTT CASSARQADTHYF
16 TRBJ2-3 few TRBV10-3 TRBD2 TGTGCCGCCGCTGGGGGGACTAGCGGACACACAGATACGCAGTATTTT CAAAGGTSGHTDTQYF
17 TRBJ2-3 few TRBV7-8 . TGTGCCAGCAGAAAAACCCCCCCGGGAGCCGGCACAGATACGCAGTATTTT CASRKTPPGAGTDTQYF
15 TRBJ2-7 . TRBV29-1 TRBD2 TGCAGCGTTGAATTGTTAGGCGGGAGTACCTACGAGCAGTACTTC CSVELLGGSTYEQYF
13 TRBJ2-1 . TRBV30 . TGTGCCTGGAGTACCATAGGATTTAATGAGCAGTTCTTC CAWSTIGFNEQFF
15 TRBJ1-4 . TRBV4-2 TRBD1 TGTGCCAGCAGCCTGGCCGGGACAGGTGATGAAAAACTGTTTTTT CASSLAGTGDEKLFF
15 TRBJ1-4 . TRBV12-3/TRBV12-4 TRBD1 TGTGCCAGCAGCCGGACAGGGGGTCTTAATGAAAAACTGTTTTTT CASSRTGGLNEKLFF
12 TRBJ2-1 few TRBV12-3/TRBV12-4 . TGTGCCAGCAGTTTTTCTATTAATGAGCAGTTCTTC CASSFSINEQFF
14 TRBJ2-6 . TRBV9 . TGTGCCAGCAGCCCGGCGGGTTGGGCCAACGTCCTGACTTTC CASSPAGWANVLTF
15 TRBJ1-1 . TRBV6-1 TRBD1 TGTGCCAGCAGTGAAGCAACAGGGGCGAACACTGAAGCTTTCTTT CASSEATGANTEAFF
14 TRBJ2-3 once TRBV10-3 TRBD2 TGTGCCACCTCGGGGGAGGGCCTAGGAGATACGCAGTATTTT CATSGEGLGDTQYF
15 TRBJ2-5 few TRBV12-3/TRBV12-4 TRBD2 TGTGCCAGCAGTCCCCGGGGTGGGGGGGAAGAGACCCAGTACTTC CASSPRGGGEETQYF
16 TRBJ2-1 . TRBV2 . TGTGCCAGCAGGGTGCTGAGGGCAGGCTCCTACAATGAGCAGTTCTTC CASRVLRAGSYNEQFF
11 TRBJ2-1 many TRBV12-3/TRBV12-4 . TGTGCCAGCAGTTTGGGAGATCGGCAGTTCTTC CASSLGDRQFF
14 TRBJ2-7 few TRBV2 TRBD1 TGTGCCAGCAGGTTCAGGGGGTCCTCCTACGAGCAGTACTTC CASRFRGSSYEQYF
15 TRBJ1-1 . TRBV18 . TGTGCCAGCTCATTACAGGGAACGACGAACACTGAAGCTTTCTTT CASSLQGTTNTEAFF